Listed below are T cell receptor beta chains from one sample, sequenced in a study of blood T cell repertoires in COVID-19. TCRdb's table, derived via immunoSEQ multiplex PCR, lists solely in-frame clones and lacks some. Here the sample spans 200,000 to 300,000 clones, about four fifths being singletons. Sequencing input: peripheral blood. These receptors were obtained from a woman older than 75 with COVID-19, enrolled during active disease. CDR3s include the opening cysteine and the closing phenylalanine or tryptophan. A D gene is named only where the DNA matches it firmly. Expanded clones are given a class, and other clones once, few, many or no size at all.

D: TRBD1; J: TRBJ1-1; V: TRBV2; size: -; length: 15; DNA: TGTGCCAGCAGAAACTCACAGGGGGTGAACACTGAAGCTTTCTTT; CDR3: CASRNSQGVNTEAFF
D: -; J: TRBJ1-1; V: TRBV5-1; size: -; length: 15; DNA: TGCGCCAGCAGCTCATCGGGACACTTGAACACTGAAGCTTTCTTT; CDR3: CASSSSGHLNTEAFF
D: -; J: TRBJ2-7; V: TRBV5-1; size: few; length: 14; DNA: TGCGCCAGCAGCTTGGAAGCTAGCTCCTACGAGCAGTACTTC; CDR3: CASSLEASSYEQYF
D: -; J: TRBJ2-3; V: TRBV4-1; size: many; length: 16; DNA: TGCGCCAGCAGCCAAGCCGGGCGGGGGCGGACAGATACGCAGTATTTT; CDR3: CASSQAGRGRTDTQYF
D: -; J: TRBJ1-2; V: TRBV7-2; size: -; length: 17; DNA: TGTGCCAGCAGCCGGAGGGTCGGGATAGTCGCAGGGACCGGCTACACCTTC; CDR3: CASSRRVGIVAGTGYTF
D: TRBD2; J: TRBJ2-3; V: TRBV24-1; size: -; length: 15; DNA: TGTGCCACCGCGGCTAGCGGGAGAGACACAGATACGCAGTATTTT; CDR3: CATAASGRDTDTQYF
D: -; J: TRBJ1-2; V: TRBV19; size: few; length: 11; DNA: TGTGCCAGTAGTGCGGGACTTACTACCTTCTTC; CDR3: CASSAGLTTFF
D: TRBD1; J: TRBJ1-1; V: TRBV28; size: -; length: 13; DNA: TGTGCCAGCAGCTATACAGGGGAGACTGAAGCTTTCTTT; CDR3: CASSYTGETEAFF
D: -; J: TRBJ1-5; V: TRBV10-3; size: -; length: 13; DNA: TGTGCCAGCAACGGGGGTAGCAATCAGCCCCAGCATTTT; CDR3: CASNGGSNQPQHF
D: -; J: TRBJ2-2; V: TRBV3-1/TRBV3-2; size: once; length: 19; DNA: TGTGCCAGCAGCCAAGATCTGGGTGGCGGGGTTTCCAACACCGGGGAGCTGTTTTTT; CDR3: CASSQDLGGGVSNTGELFF
D: -; J: TRBJ1-1; V: TRBV7-9; size: -; length: 12; DNA: TGTGCCAGCAGCTCCAGGAACACTGAAGCTTTCTTT; CDR3: CASSSRNTEAFF
D: -; J: TRBJ2-3; V: TRBV4-3; size: once; length: 14; DNA: TGCGCCAGCAGCCAAGAGTGGGGCGCAGATACGCAGTATTTT; CDR3: CASSQEWGADTQYF
D: TRBD2; J: TRBJ2-1; V: TRBV7-7; size: -; length: 15; DNA: TGTGCTAGCAGCCATGGACTAGCGGACTACAATGAGCAGTTCTTC; CDR3: CASSHGLADYNEQFF
D: -; J: TRBJ1-2; V: TRBV7-2; size: -; length: 17; DNA: TGTGCCAGCAAAACGTCGGGGACGGAGAGGGGAGGGAATGGCTACACCTTC; CDR3: CASKTSGTERGGNGYTF
D: TRBD1; J: TRBJ1-2; V: TRBV19; size: -; length: 12; DNA: TGTGCCACTCAGGGACAGGAGGGTCCCTACACCTTC; CDR3: CATQGQEGPYTF
D: -; J: TRBJ2-4; V: TRBV12-5; size: -; length: 15; DNA: TGTGCTAGTGGGGCCACTACTACAGCCAAAAACATTCAGTACTTC; CDR3: CASGATTTAKNIQYF
D: TRBD2; J: TRBJ2-1; V: TRBV18; size: -; length: 16; DNA: TGTGCCAGCTCACCACCGTGGGACTACTTTAATAATGAGCAGTTCTTC; CDR3: CASSPPWDYFNNEQFF
D: -; J: TRBJ1-5; V: TRBV5-1; size: -; length: 15; DNA: TGCGCCAGCAGCTTGCAGGGCGATAGCAATCAGCCCCAGCATTTT; CDR3: CASSLQGDSNQPQHF
D: TRBD2; J: TRBJ2-1; V: TRBV7-8; size: -; length: 17; DNA: TGTGCCAGCAGCTTAGCGAGGGTGACTAGCGGCTACAATGAGCAGTTCTTC; CDR3: CASSLARVTSGYNEQFF
D: -; J: TRBJ2-3; V: TRBV6-6; size: once; length: 14; DNA: TGTGCCAGCACTTTACAAGGGGTTGGGGCTGCGCAGTATTTT; CDR3: CASTLQGVGAAQYF
D: -; J: TRBJ2-3; V: TRBV29-1; size: -; length: 11; DNA: TGCAGCGTGGGGGGAGGGGGACCGCAGTATTTT; CDR3: CSVGGGGPQYF
D: TRBD1; J: TRBJ2-2; V: TRBV4-2; size: once; length: 18; DNA: TGTGCCAGCAGCTCCCTGGCAGGGGGTGGCGAGAACACCGGGGAGCTGTTTTTT; CDR3: CASSSLAGGGENTGELFF
D: -; J: TRBJ2-2; V: TRBV7-7; size: -; length: 16; DNA: TGTGCTAGCAGCCGGGATGGGGGGGCCGACACCGGGGAGCTGTTTTTT; CDR3: CASSRDGGADTGELFF
D: -; J: TRBJ1-5; V: TRBV3-1/TRBV3-2; size: few; length: 14; DNA: TGTGCCAGCAGCCAAGGGACGGGATATCAGCCCCAGCATTTT; CDR3: CASSQGTGYQPQHF
D: TRBD1; J: TRBJ2-7; V: TRBV5-1; size: -; length: 15; DNA: TGCGCCAGCAGCTTGGCGGGGGACAGGTCTAACGAGCAGTACTTC; CDR3: CASSLAGDRSNEQYF